Listed here are 26 T cell receptor beta chains from one sample, sequenced in a study of CD8+ T cells in alopecia areata. TCR sequencing used cDNA made by reverse transcription of extracted RNA. The data were produced by immunoSEQ multiplex PCR, yet TCRdb's version contains in-frame clones alone and is incomplete. This table holds around 160,000 clones, less than 70% found once. Treatment denoted: oral pan-JAK inhibitor, 5-10 mg twice daily. The material sequenced was CD4+ T cells sorted from blood, taken at week 24, from a patient treated with tofacitinib. The receptors derive from a human donor with alopecia areata.

The V gene is TRBV27, the J gene TRBJ2-7; possibly TRBD1 or TRBD2 for D (5 bases each). The CDR3 loop spans 16 amino acids. Trimming cost V 8 bases and J 2 bases, with 22 bases left between them. Germline-derived CDR1 and CDR2 are MNHEY and SMNVEV (reference sequence). CDR3: CASRNRDGARAYEQYF. The CDR3 DNA reads TGTGCCAGCCGCAATCGGGACGGGGCCAGGGCCTACGAGCAGTACTTC.

This clone was observed a handful of times. The chain employs TRBV9 and TRBJ2-6; a weak D match, TRBD2 (5 bases). Trimming removed 4 bases from V and 1 base from J, with 15 bases in between. The CDR3 sequence is 17 residues long. Germline V gene sequence: CDR1 SGDLS, CDR2 YYNGEE. The CDR3 is CASSSLPGKSGANVLTF. The CDR3 DNA follows: TGTGCCAGCAGCTCCCTCCCGGGGAAGTCTGGGGCCAACGTCCTGACTTTC.

The chain employs TRBV4-1 and TRBJ2-7; TRBD2 aligns across 9 bases. V lost 2 bases and J lost 0; bases outside the gene matches: 8. The CDR3 contains 17 residues. The germline gives CDR1 MGHRA, CDR2 YSYEKL. CDR3 bases: TGCGCCAGCAGCCAACCAGCGGGGGGAAAAATCTCCTACGAGCAGTACTTC. The encoded protein is CASSQPAGGKISYEQYF.

The chain uses TRBV5-7 and TRBJ1-5, with D hard to call. TRBV5-7 is noted as an ORF with a role that remains uncertain. Between the trimmed V and J ends, which lost 4 bases and 5 bases, there was a span of 22 bases. The CDR3 is 17 residues long. The CDR3 DNA sequence: TGTGCCAGCAGCCGGGGAGCAGAGATTCGAGGCTATCAGCCCCAGCATTTT. Its protein is CASSRGAEIRGYQPQHF.

The CDR3 DNA reads as TGTGCCAGCAGTGAGCCTGGACAGGCCCTCTATGGCTACACCTTC. This sequence encodes CASSEPGQALYGYTF. The chain joins TRBV25-1 to TRBJ1-2; TRBD1 agrees at 7 bases. Germline CDR1 is MGHDK and CDR2 is SYGVNS. The CDR3 is 15 residues long. The ends lost 3 bases at V and 4 bases at J; junction bases unmatched: 8.

This clone was picked up a small number of times. V is TRBV5-1 and J is TRBJ2-4, with D possibly matching TRBD1 (6 bases). V shed 1 base and J shed 7 bases, with 12 bases lying between them. Germline loops: CDR1 SGHRS, CDR2 YFSETQ. CDR3 size: 14 residues. The CDR3 DNA follows: TGCGCCAGCAGCTTGAACAGGGAGTCGAACATTCAGTACTTC. This codes for CASSLNRESNIQYF. Variable domain in full (rest from reference TRBV5-1 and TRBJ2-4): KAGVTQTPRYLIKTRGQQVTLSCSPISGHRSVSWYQQTPGQGLQFLFEYFSETQRNKGNFPGRFSGRQFSNSRSEMNVSTLELGDSALYLCASSLNRESNIQYFGAGTRLSVL.

The chain uses TRBV5-1 and TRBJ1-1, with TRBD1 as a possible D gene (6 bases). The V end lost 3 bases, the J end lost 0 bases, and 12 bases lay between the germline ends. The CDR3 spans 15 residues. CDR1 is SGHRS and CDR2 is YFSETQ in the germline V gene. The CDR3 DNA reads as TGCGCCAGCAGCTCTGAAACAGGGTTGAACACTGAAGCTTTCTTT. Translating it yields CASSSETGLNTEAFF.

This chain uses TRBV2 with TRBJ2-2, with 9 nucleotides matching TRBD1. The V gene end was trimmed by 7 bases and the J gene end by 2 bases; junction bases not matched to a gene: 2. Germline loops: CDR1 SNHLY, CDR2 FYNNEI. The CDR3 spans 14 residues. In DNA, the CDR3 is TGTGCCAGCAAACAGGGGGCTAACACCGGGGAGCTGTTTTTT. Translating gives CASKQGANTGELFF.

This rearrangement joins TRBV2 to TRBJ1-5; D unresolved. Germline CDR1 SNHLY, CDR2 FYNNEI. There are 15 residues in the CDR3. V lost 4 bases and J lost 0, with 10 bases in between. Written as DNA, the CDR3 is TGTGCCAGCAGTGCGGTACAACTTAGCAATCAGCCCCAGCATTTT. Its translation: CASSAVQLSNQPQHF.

This sequence joins TRBV4-1 and TRBJ1-5; D is possibly TRBD1 (6 bases). The CDR3 is made up of 15 amino acids. V was clipped by 0 bases and J by 7 bases, with 13 bases between them. The germline V gene encodes CDR1 MGHRA and CDR2 YSYEKL. The CDR3 DNA reads TGCGCCAGCAGCCAAGACGGTCAGGGGTGGCAGCCCCAGCATTTT. Protein sequence: CASSQDGQGWQPQHF.

This rearrangement joins TRBV29-1 to TRBJ2-3; no definite D call. V was clipped by 0 bases and J by 6 bases, with 13 bases between them. Per germline, CDR1 SQVTM and CDR2 ANQGSEA. The CDR3 has 14 amino acids. The CDR3 coding sequence is TGCAGCGTTGAAGATCGGCCGGGCGTTGATACGCAGTATTTT. It yields the protein CSVEDRPGVDTQYF.

This chain joins TRBV5-1 and TRBJ1-4; a possible D gene is TRBD1 (6 bases). The germline V gene has CDR1 SGHRS and CDR2 YFSETQ. This CDR3 contains 16 residues. V lost 0 bases to trimming and J lost 2 bases, with 11 bases between them. The CDR3 loop reads CASSLDGGRTNEKLFF. CDR3 sequence (DNA): TGCGCCAGCAGCTTGGATGGGGGCCGGACTAATGAAAAACTGTTTTTT.

The chain has TRBV5-4 and TRBJ2-5; the D is unclear. Germline V gene lookup returns CDR1 SGHNT and CDR2 YYREEE (reference sequence). This CDR3 is built from 15 residues. V gave up 4 bases and J gave up 5 bases, with 18 bases separating them. The CDR3, as DNA: TGTGCCAGCAGCGAGGAGACCGCCCCTGGGGAGACCCAGTACTTC. This translates into CASSEETAPGETQYF.

The chain recombines TRBV4-2 with TRBJ1-5; TRBD1 matches 7 bases. The trim removed 0 bases at V and 1 base at J, leaving 3 bases unmatched. From germline, CDR1 is LGHNA and CDR2 YNFKEQ. The CDR3 runs 16 residues. CDR3 region: CASSQEPGGSNQPQHF. CDR3 sequence (DNA): TGTGCCAGCAGCCAAGAGCCAGGGGGAAGCAATCAGCCCCAGCATTTT.

The rearrangement uses TRBV19 and TRBJ2-2, with D perhaps being TRBD1 or TRBD2 (5 bases each). CDR3 length: 16 residues. The V gene's germline CDR1 is LNHDA and CDR2 SQIVND (reference sequence). V was pared by 6 bases and J by 6 bases, with 20 bases between. CDR3 coding DNA: TGTGCCAGTAGGTTTGAGGGGAAAACACGGCCCGGGGAGCTGTTTTTT. This sequence encodes CASRFEGKTRPGELFF.

On this clone: Other DNA sequences in this specimen translate into the identical CDR3. This chain joins TRBV5-1 and TRBJ1-5; 9 nucleotides match TRBD1. After removal of 4 bases from V and 5 bases from J, the junction contained 4 bases not matched to a gene. The germline CDR1 and CDR2 sequences are SGHRS and YFSETQ. The CDR3 extends over 14 amino acids. The CDR3 here is CASSVGQGDQPQHF. The DNA for the CDR3 is TGCGCCAGCAGCGTGGGACAGGGCGATCAGCCCCAGCATTTT.

CDR3 sequence (DNA): TGTGCCAGCAGCTTCCGTCAGGGCTACGAGCAGTACTTC. Residues: CASSFRQGYEQYF. The chain combines TRBV11-2 with TRBJ2-5; tentative D call: TRBD1 (5 bases). The end of the DNA is better explained by TRBJ2-7, so the J call may be wrong. Germline V lookup: CDR1 SGHAT, CDR2 FQNNGV. CDR3 length equals 13 residues.

The gene calls are TRBV19 and TRBJ1-5; D gene ambiguous. This CDR3 is built from 15 residues. CDR1 is LNHDA, CDR2 SQIVND, per germline (reference sequence). Trimming stripped 4 bases from V and 0 bases from J, with 10 bases between. The CDR3 reads CASSTYRDSNQPQHF. DNA for the CDR3: TGTGCCAGTAGTACCTACCGGGATAGCAATCAGCCCCAGCATTTT.

This clone was recorded a few times. The chain is built from TRBV30 and TRBJ2-2; D perhaps matches TRBD1 (6 bases). The CDR3 spans 14 residues. The V and J ends lost 7 bases and 2 bases respectively, with 14 bases between them. Germline CDR1 reads GTSNPN; CDR2 reads SVGIG (reference sequence). The CDR3 reads CASSPGHNTGELFF. CDR3 DNA sequence: TGTGCCTCCAGTCCGGGACACAACACCGGGGAGCTGTTTTTT.

The V and J genes are TRBV5-1 and TRBJ2-7, with 7 bases matching TRBD1. This CDR3 is built from 14 residues. CDR1 and CDR2 from the germline V gene are SGHRS and YFSETQ. Trimming at V came to 4 bases and at J to 2 bases, leaving 6 bases not matched to a gene. The CDR3 region is CASSTGQETYEQYF. CDR3 nucleotide sequence: TGCGCCAGCAGCACAGGACAGGAAACCTACGAGCAGTACTTC.

A note on this clone: Different DNA sequences within this sample yield the same CDR3. The chain carries TRBV2 and TRBJ2-5; the D gene is possibly TRBD1 (6 bases). The CDR3 runs 13 residues. Trimming removed 1 base at V and 5 bases at J, with 8 bases between. The V gene's germline CDR1 is SNHLY and CDR2 FYNNEI. DNA of the CDR3: TGTGCCAGCAGTGAAGGGCAGGGGGAGACCCAGTACTTC. This gives the protein CASSEGQGETQYF.

The rearrangement uses TRBV29-1 and TRBJ2-5; D is unclear. The CDR3 extends over 12 amino acids. Germline-derived CDR1 and CDR2 are SQVTM and ANQGSEA. The V end lost 4 bases, the J end lost 5 bases, and 11 bases lay between the germline ends. The CDR3 nucleotides read TGCAGCGTTGGACTGGGTTTGGAGACCCAGTACTTC. Its protein is CSVGLGLETQYF.

The CDR3 coding sequence is TGTGCCAGCAGCCAACAGACAGGCCGCGGAGAGACCCAGTACTTC. Its translation: CASSQQTGRGETQYF. The V call is TRBV4-2, the J call TRBJ2-5; tentatively, D is TRBD1 (6 bases). V lost 2 bases and J lost 4, with 14 bases in between. The germline V gene has CDR1 LGHNA and CDR2 YNFKEQ. The CDR3 covers 15 residues.

The J gene is TRBJ2-3, the V gene TRBV7-3; tentatively, D is TRBD2 (6 bases). Between the trimmed V and J ends, which lost 5 bases and 0 bases, there was a span of 15 bases. Germline assignment: CDR1 SGHTA and CDR2 FQGTGA. This CDR3 region has 16 residues. CDR3 nucleotides: TGTGCCAGCAGCCCCATGGGACGGGGGAGCACAGATACGCAGTATTTT. Encoded protein: CASSPMGRGSTDTQYF.

This clone was found a few times. V gene TRBV6-5 combines with J gene TRBJ1-5; the D is unclear. Germline V CDR1 and CDR2: MNHEY, SVGAGI. Between the trimmed V and J ends, which lost 2 bases and 4 bases, there was a span of 9 bases. This CDR3 comprises 14 residues. The CDR3 spells CASSYRGTNQPQHF. CDR3 DNA sequence: TGTGCCAGCAGTTACCGGGGTACTAATCAGCCCCAGCATTTT.

The chain uses TRBV4-1 and TRBJ2-7, with D maybe TRBD1 (6 bases). There are 15 residues in the CDR3. Per the germline V gene, CDR1 is MGHRA and CDR2 is YSYEKL. Trimming removed 1 base at V and 2 bases at J, with 12 bases between. In DNA form, the CDR3 reads TGCGCCAGCAGCCAAGTCCGGACAGCGGCCTACGAGCAGTACTTC. Translated, it gives CASSQVRTAAYEQYF.